What follows describes a single TCR beta chain. Its recognized antigen is unknown. Base qualities are not provided; no much larger clone lies one nucleotide away. Trimming costs V 5 bases and J 6 bases, and their ends lie 13 bases apart. From the germline V gene (reference sequence), CDR1 is LNHDA and CDR2 is SQIVND. The CDR3 covers 13 residues, taking in both the cysteine and the phenylalanine. Of all the DNA, just the CDR3 is kept, 39 bases in frame from base 1. The data were obtained in a study of T cell responses to AZD1222 COVID-19 vaccine (dated by TCRdb to 2020 to 2023). Regarding the complete study: TCR sequencing covered roughly 230 trial participants: around 210 given two doses of AZD1222 and 26 given two doses of MenACWY control vaccine. Enrollment into the trials was organized by age into subgroups of 18-55, 56-69 and 70-plus years, and those subgroups contained roughly 160, 29 and 62 TCR-sequenced participants, respectively. The paper as a whole reports these results and caveats: Nearly half of unique spike-specific TCRs reportedly recognized epitopes outside regions mutated in the B.1.351 and B.1.1.7 variants. Participants were mostly white British and included more females than males, and it was suggested by the authors that clonal diversity may have been underestimated. Only five or six AZD1222 recipients were SARS-CoV-2 seropositive at baseline, limiting conclusions about previously exposed vaccinees. The 56-69-year group was small, and its depth increase did not reach significance, likely because of low power. After two AZD1222 doses, spike-specific TCR breadth and depth were significantly higher than at day 0 and than in MenACWY recipients. The whole spike protein was spanned by vaccine-associated CD4 TCRs, and dominant responses were seen in regions 160-218 and 743-854. No day 14 peak-response samples were available, so repertoires were characterized only after the peak T cell response.

What this sample's time point label stands for: about 28 days (+/-7) after the second vaccine dose. AZD1222 recipients with second doses at about 4 weeks or about 12 weeks were pooled, because spike-specific TCR depth and breadth did not differ between schedules. Samples from vaccinated people were obtained from the UK trials COV001 and COV002, which included a single-blind randomized controlled phase 2/3 trial of AZD1222 (ChAdOx1 nCoV-19) in healthy adults. For TCRbeta chain sequencing, PBMC samples from trial participants were taken at day 0 and at day 28 after the second dose. The CDR3 regions of human TCRbeta chains were analyzed by immunosequencing. Regarding the original processing steps: Repertoire TCRs were matched against a reference library of SARS-CoV-2-specific TCRs generated with the MIRA antigen-specificity platform. Breadth was defined as the fraction of unique TCRs that were SARS-CoV-2-associated, and depth was defined as the fraction of total T cells that were SARS-CoV-2-associated. Using the MIRA data, each spike-specific TCR was mapped to the spike region that the TCR reacts to and placed in a CD4 or CD8 class. Log10-transformed breadth and depth values were compared by one-way ANOVA with Sidak's multiple comparisons tests. TCRdb stores this immuneACCESS table with in-frame sequences only. Part of the clones is absent; in the studies checked, under half of the shortfall reflects unresolved V genes, and no reason is known for the rest. V, J and clone size are taken as reported in that table, and D and trimming were inferred from the DNA itself. The sample table contains tens of thousands of clones; only one count was recorded for about 83% of them. The ten largest make up about 3.5% of the sample.

The sequence came from an adult who received the AZD1222 COVID-19 vaccine. The chain couples TRBV19 to TRBJ2-5; a tentative D call is TRBD1 (6 bases match). The sample here was peripheral blood, taken 28 days after the second AZD1222 dose. The DNA reads TGTGCCAGTAGTTCACAGGGAGAGAAGACCCAGTACTTC. This gives the protein CASSSQGEKTQYF.